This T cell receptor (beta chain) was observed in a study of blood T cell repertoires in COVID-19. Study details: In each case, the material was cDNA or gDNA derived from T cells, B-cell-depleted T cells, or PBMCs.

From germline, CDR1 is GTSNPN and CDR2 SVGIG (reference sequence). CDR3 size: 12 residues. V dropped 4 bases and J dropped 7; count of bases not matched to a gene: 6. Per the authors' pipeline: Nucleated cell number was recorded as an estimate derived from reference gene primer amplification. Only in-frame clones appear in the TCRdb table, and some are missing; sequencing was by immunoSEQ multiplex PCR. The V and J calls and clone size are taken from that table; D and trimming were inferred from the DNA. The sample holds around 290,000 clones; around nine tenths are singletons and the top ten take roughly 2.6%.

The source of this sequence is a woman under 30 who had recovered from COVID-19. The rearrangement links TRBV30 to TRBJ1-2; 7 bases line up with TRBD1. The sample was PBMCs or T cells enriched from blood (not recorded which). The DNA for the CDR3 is TGTGCCTGGATTCGACAGGGCTCTGGCTACACCTTC. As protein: CAWIRQGSGYTF.